This record concerns one T cell receptor (beta chain) sequence. The CDR3 length is 15 residues. Germline V CDR1 and CDR2: SGHAT, FQNNGV. V was trimmed by 2 bases and J by 7 bases, leaving 14 bases between them. Enrolled during active infection, Seattle patients were then followed longitudinally. The entry originates in a study of blood T cell repertoires in COVID-19. The overall study: The study drew acute and convalescent COVID-19 samples from the United States, Italy and Spain. PBMCs, B-cell-depleted T cells, or T cells provided the cDNA or gDNA that made up the material.

As originally analysed: Amplification of reference gene primers was used by the study to estimate nucleated cell counts. Data came from immunoSEQ multiplex PCR; TCRdb stores just in-frame clones and leaves some out. That table gives V, J and clone size, and the DNA gave D and trimming. The sample records 200,000 to 300,000 clones, around 81% being singletons. The gene calls are TRBV11-2 and TRBJ2-2; tentatively, D is TRBD1 (6 bases). Sequencing was done on a sample of peripheral blood. This TCR derives from an elderly woman with COVID-19, enrolled during active disease. The CDR3 region has the DNA TGTGCCAGCAGCTTATACAGGGATAGTGGCGGGGAGCTGTTTTTT. Its protein is CASSLYRDSGGELFF.